This TCR beta chain was profiled in a study of immune evolution from preneoplasia to lung adenocarcinoma (dated by TCRdb to the early 2020s). Background for the entire study: HLA loss of heterozygosity was seen in about 7.6%, 15% and 36% of AIS, MIA and ADC lesions, and in no AAH lesions. The study reported that approximately 98 samples were used for TCR sequencing. The study profiled immune contexture across lung adenocarcinoma precursors and invasive adenocarcinoma using immune gene expression, TCR sequencing and multiplex immunofluorescence. TCR sequencing data came from about 52 patients. The immune data were integrated with whole exome sequencing and methylation data from the same cohort of nodules. In total, the cohort included roughly 53 patients with pulmonary nodules, all of whom underwent surgical resection. Resected precursor lesions (AAH, AIS, MIA) and invasive adenocarcinomas were compared against paired morphologically normal lung tissue. The sample size depended on which specimens were available, not on a prior power calculation. POLYSOLVER was used to infer Class I HLA alleles from exome data, and LOHHLA was used to detect allele-specific HLA loss. Broader findings and caveats from the paper: Normal lung showed the highest clonality, whereas later-stage lesions appeared to have higher T cell density and diversity but lower clonality. Compared with EGFR-mutant or double wild-type lesions, KRAS-mutant nodules had the highest T cell clonality. Because all patients came from Japan and China, whether the findings apply to Western populations was uncertain. The findings rested on association rather than direct causation, and larger cohorts with long-term follow-up and longitudinal biopsies were considered necessary. Normal lung had the highest top T cell clone frequencies, and these frequencies appeared to fall progressively from AAH through AIS, MIA and invasive adenocarcinoma.

Using the immunoSEQ hsTCRbeta Kit, TCR beta CDR3 regions were sequenced from DNA. From the authors' description of their analysis: TCR sequencing data were analysed with the ImmunoSEQ Analyzer. T cell clonality was defined as 1 minus Pielou's evenness computed on productive rearrangements. The inverse Simpson index, applied to productive templates, was used to measure T cell diversity. T cell density was defined as TCR beta template counts normalized to usable DNA, with usable DNA estimated by amplification and sequencing of housekeeping genes. TCR metrics were compared across histologic stages using two-sided Kruskal-Wallis tests. The clones in this table, taken by TCRdb from immuneACCESS, are in-frame only. Not every clone is retained; where verified, under half of the shortfall comes from an unresolved V gene, and the cause of the rest is unknown. V and J calls plus clone size are reproduced from that table; the DNA served to infer D and trimming. The sample table holds about 4,900 clones, of which approximately 79% were seen once. The ten largest clones add up to roughly 6.7% of the sample.

This clone was counted a single time. The antigen it recognizes is unknown. Nothing much larger sits one base from this clone, and base qualities are not available. Between about 2014 and 2018, the patients underwent resection in either Japan or China. Histologic diagnosis of each case was confirmed independently by two lung cancer pathologists on H&E slides. For nucleic acid extraction, premalignant or tumor cells were enriched by macro-dissection following pathologic assessment. The AllPrep DNA/RNA FFPE Kit was used to isolate DNA from FFPE tissue. For CDR1 and CDR2, the germline V gene lists SGDLS and YYNGEE. The CDR3 spans 18 residues, from the cysteine through the phenylalanine. Only the CDR3 part of the read is kept: 54 bases, read in frame from the first base. Ends trimmed: V by 0 bases, J by 8 bases; bases unmatched to a gene: 13.

This chain is built from TRBV9 and TRBJ2-4; TRBD2 lines up with 11 middle nucleotides. The sequence derives from a person between 45 and 75 years old with lung adenocarcinoma. The sequencing sample was made of FFPE minimally invasive lung adenocarcinoma tissue. The cell subset or site label on this specimen signifies: micro-invasive lung adenocarcinoma (MIA). The nucleotide sequence reads as follows: TGTGCCAGCAGCGTAGGTCCTGGGCCCCTAGCGGGGGGAGACATTCAGTACTTC. Translation gives CASSVGPGPLAGGDIQYF.